This TCR beta chain appears in the sequencing data of a study of memory CD4+ T cells and cytomegalovirus serostatus (dated by TCRdb to between 2019 and 2020). Turning to the overall study: A total of some 33 healthy Belgian adults, of whom 9 were CMV seropositive and 24 were CMV seronegative, were included in the cohort. To replicate a published TCR-based CMV serostatus classifier, the researchers sequenced the CD4+ memory TCRbeta repertoires of a Belgian cohort whose cytomegalovirus serostatus was known. The paper as a whole reports these results and caveats: Of 170 or so previously reported CMV-associated TCRbeta sequences, approximately 64 appeared in the CD4+ memory repertoires, each in one to five individuals. The results were interpreted as suggesting that the CMV-associated TCR signature is largely present in the CD4+ memory repertoire. On the Belgian cohort, the classifier built on the original framework reached a median bootstrapped AUC of roughly 0.96, with a 95% CI of 0.76-1.00. For CMV serostatus prediction, a median bootstrapped AUC of about 0.95 was reached with the original framework, and a median bootstrapped AUC of roughly 0.9 was reached with a US-trained random forest. Only CD4+CD45RO+ memory cells were sequenced, in contrast to the original study, which included naive and memory CD4+ and CD8+ populations.

The CDR3 measures 17 amino acids from cysteine to phenylalanine. Only CDR3 DNA remains: 51 bases, in frame from the first base. The germline V gene yields ENHRY for CDR1 and SYGVKD for CDR2. V lost 0 bases and J lost 6 bases, and the count of bases not matched to a germline gene is 7. This clone has more than one count but fewer than ten. Its antigen is still unknown. It has no much larger one-base neighbor in the sample; base qualities were not kept. A FACSAria II was used to sort memory CD4+ T cells, defined as single viable CD3+CD4+CD8-CD45RO+ cells. CMV serostatus was determined with a Roche Elecsys assay detecting serum IgG against CMV pp150, pp28, p38 and p52. Following thawing, total CD4+ T cells were enriched through positive selection using CD4 magnetic microbeads. The samples came from a different study that was designed specifically to examine the CD4+ T cell memory repertoire. Following standard operating procedures, peripheral blood mononuclear cells were isolated and cryopreserved, while serum was kept at -80 degrees C. CD3-PerCP (BW264/56), CD4-APC (RPA-T4), CD45RO-PE (UCHT1) and CD8-Pacific Orange (3B5) antibodies were used for staining, and non-viable cells were excluded with Sytox blue.

The Quick-DNA Microprep Kit was used to extract genomic DNA from the sorted cells. Amplification of TCRbeta DNA was done with the immunoSEQ hsTCRbeta kit, following the protocol from the manufacturer. An Illumina MiSeq instrument was used to sequence the TCRbeta libraries. The study's processing was this. Removing out-of-frame sequences left 2,204,828 distinct TCRbeta sequences, an average of around 67,000 per individual. Each individual was scored according to the count of more than 150 previously reported CMV-associated TCRbeta sequences and the total productive distinct TCRbeta count. A beta-binomial model was reimplemented in Python, and scikit-learn random forests with default parameters were trained on US cohort data. On the Belgian cohort, classifier performance was reported as the median AUC, along with percentile confidence intervals, across 10,000 bootstrap iterations. TCRdb obtained this table from immuneACCESS and retained in-frame rearrangements with V and J assigned. These tables miss some clones; where compared with another copy, unresolved V genes account for less than half of the shortfall, and the remainder is unexplained. V and J calls plus clone size are reproduced from that table; the DNA served to infer D and trimming. For this sample there are almost 45,000 clones; around 80% appear just once. The ten biggest clones cover 0.95% to 1.3% of the sample.

The chain is assembled from TRBV10-3 and TRBJ2-2; 10 bases in the middle match TRBD2. The sequenced sample was memory CD4+ T cells from blood. The clonotype comes from an adult in good health and CMV-seronegative. The nucleotide sequence reads as follows: TGTGCCATCAGTGAGTCACTAGCGGGATCCTCTCCCGGGGAGCTGTTTTTT. Translated, it reads CAISESLAGSSPGELFF.